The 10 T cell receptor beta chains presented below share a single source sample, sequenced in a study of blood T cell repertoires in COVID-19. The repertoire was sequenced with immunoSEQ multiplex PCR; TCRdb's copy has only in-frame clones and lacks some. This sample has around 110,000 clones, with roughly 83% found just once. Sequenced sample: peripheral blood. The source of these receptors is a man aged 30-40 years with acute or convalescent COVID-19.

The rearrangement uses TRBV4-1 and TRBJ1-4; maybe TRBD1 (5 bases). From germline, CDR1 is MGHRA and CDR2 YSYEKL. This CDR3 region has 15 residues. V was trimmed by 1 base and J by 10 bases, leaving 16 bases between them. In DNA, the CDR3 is TGCGCCAGCAGCCAAGGGGGGGTGGCAGCGGGAAAACTGTTTTTT. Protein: CASSQGGVAAGKLFF.

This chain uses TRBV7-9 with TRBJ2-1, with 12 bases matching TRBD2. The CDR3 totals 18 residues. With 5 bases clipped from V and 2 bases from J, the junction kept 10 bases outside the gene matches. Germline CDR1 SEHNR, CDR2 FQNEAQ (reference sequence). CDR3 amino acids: CASSPNLLAGGPYNEQFF. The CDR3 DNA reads TGTGCCAGCAGCCCAAATCTTCTAGCGGGAGGGCCCTACAATGAGCAGTTCTTC.

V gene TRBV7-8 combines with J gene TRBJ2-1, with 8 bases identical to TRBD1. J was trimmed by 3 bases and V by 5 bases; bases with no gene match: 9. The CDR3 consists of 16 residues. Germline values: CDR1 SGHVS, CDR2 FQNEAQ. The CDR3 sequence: CASSPHPGGDYNEQFF. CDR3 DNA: TGTGCCAGCAGCCCGCACCCAGGGGGCGACTACAATGAGCAGTTCTTC.

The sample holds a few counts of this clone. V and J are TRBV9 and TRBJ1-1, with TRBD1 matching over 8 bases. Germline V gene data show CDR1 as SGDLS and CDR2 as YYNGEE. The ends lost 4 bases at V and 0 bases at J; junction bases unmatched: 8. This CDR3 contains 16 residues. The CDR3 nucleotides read TGTGCCAGCAGCACTGGGACAGGCAGAATGAACACTGAAGCTTTCTTT. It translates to CASSTGTGRMNTEAFF.

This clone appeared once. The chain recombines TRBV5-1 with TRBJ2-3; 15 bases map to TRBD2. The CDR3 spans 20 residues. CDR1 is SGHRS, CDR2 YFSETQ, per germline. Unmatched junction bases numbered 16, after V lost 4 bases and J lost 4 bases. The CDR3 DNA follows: TGCGCCAGCAGCGGGCCCCCGGGACTAGCGGGGGGTAGTTACGCAGATACGCAGTATTTT. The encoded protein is CASSGPPGLAGGSYADTQYF.

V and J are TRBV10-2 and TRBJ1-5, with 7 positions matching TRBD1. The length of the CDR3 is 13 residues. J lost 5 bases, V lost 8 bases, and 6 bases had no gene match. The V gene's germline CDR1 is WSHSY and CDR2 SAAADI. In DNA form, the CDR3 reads TGCGCCAGCTCGACAGGGTATCATCAGCCCCAGCATTTT. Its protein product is CASSTGYHQPQHF.

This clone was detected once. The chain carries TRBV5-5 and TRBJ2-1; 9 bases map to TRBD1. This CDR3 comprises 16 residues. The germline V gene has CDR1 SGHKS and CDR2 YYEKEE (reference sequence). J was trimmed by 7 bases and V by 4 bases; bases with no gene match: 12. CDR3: CASSRSPGQGQNEQFF. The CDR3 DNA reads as TGTGCCAGCAGCCGTTCACCGGGACAGGGACAAAATGAGCAGTTCTTC.

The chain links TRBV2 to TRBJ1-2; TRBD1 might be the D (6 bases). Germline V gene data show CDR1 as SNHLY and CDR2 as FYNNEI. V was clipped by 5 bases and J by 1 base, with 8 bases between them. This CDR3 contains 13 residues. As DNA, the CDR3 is TGTGCCAGCAGTTCGGACAGTAACTATGGCTACACCTTC. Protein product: CASSSDSNYGYTF.

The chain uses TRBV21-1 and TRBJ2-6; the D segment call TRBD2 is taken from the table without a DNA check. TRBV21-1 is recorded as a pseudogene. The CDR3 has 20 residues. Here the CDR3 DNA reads TGTGCCAGCAGCAAAGCCGGGGAACGAGCGGGAAGCTCTGGGGCCAACGTCCTGACTTTC. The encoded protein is CASSKAGERAGSSGANVLTF.

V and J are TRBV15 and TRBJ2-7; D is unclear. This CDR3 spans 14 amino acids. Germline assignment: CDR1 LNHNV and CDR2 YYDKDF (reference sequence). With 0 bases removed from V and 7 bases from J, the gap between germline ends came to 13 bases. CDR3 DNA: TGTGCCACCAGCAGAGATTGGAGTCCAAGGGAGCAGTACGTC. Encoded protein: CATSRDWSPREQYV.